This entry describes one T cell receptor beta chain. Its antigen is as yet unknown. This entry comes from a study of tumor-infiltrating lymphocytes in primary liver carcinoma. The study's findings and limits: Tumor specimens were characterized by a significantly higher top-250-clone fraction than blood (p = 0.039). In tumor-adjacent and tumor-blood pairs, overlap was lower than in tumor region pairs.

cDNA specific to TCR beta was made from 500 ng of total RNA, with a constant-region primer employed for priming. Generation of the TCR beta libraries relied on three nested multiplex PCR rounds using slightly modified ARM-PCR. The first two PCR rounds, approximately 10 cycles each, used TRBV1-TRBV30 forward primers and a C-beta reverse primer. TCRdb called the multiplex PCR reads again in MiXCR, with one record for every CDR3 protein. The sample includes over 250,000 distinct CDR3 sequences, roughly three fifths of them seen just once. Trimming cost V 7 bases and J 3 bases, with 22 bases left between them. The CDR3 is made up of 16 amino acids. CDR1 is MNHEY, CDR2 SVGEGT, per germline. Researchers drew blood RNA from unsorted whole blood and extracted germline DNA as well.

The gene calls are TRBV6-2 or TRBV6-3 and TRBJ2-7, with a tentative D call TRBD2 (6 bases). Sequencing used peripheral blood. The TCR comes from a woman in her thirties with primary liver carcinoma and hepatitis B virus infection. The CDR3 DNA sequence: TGTGCCAGCACCCAGTGGGGGGTCGGGAATTTCTACGAGCAGTACTTC. This sequence encodes CASTQWGVGNFYEQYF.